This TCR beta chain appears in the sequencing data of a study of neoadjuvant nivolumab and ipilimumab in lung cancer. Findings of the study overall: TCR richness and clonality were higher in tumors than adjacent uninvolved lung. Higher pretherapy blood TCR richness went with higher resected-tumor richness. From pretherapy to surgery, tumor richness and clonality rose with dual therapy. TCR clonality did not significantly correlate with pathologic tumor regression.

On this clone: Its antigen is currently unknown.

The assay was immunoSEQ multiplex PCR, and TCRdb's table has in-frame clones only and misses some. The sample includes 40,000 to 55,000 clones, 85% to 90% of them seen just once. This CDR3 comprises 15 residues. Trimming took 2 bases from V and 4 from J; bases not matched to a gene: 4. From germline, CDR1 is SGHRS and CDR2 YFSETQ. This specimen was blood, taken before neoadjuvant nivolumab, alone or with ipilimumab. The clonotype was recovered from an adult with non-small cell lung cancer. Some clones in this sample may be carry-over from other donors' samples. The V call is TRBV5-1, the J call TRBJ2-5; 11 nucleotides match TRBD2. CDR3 residues: CASSLTSGSGETQYF. DNA for the CDR3: TGCGCCAGCAGCTTAACTAGCGGGAGTGGAGAGACCCAGTACTTC.